Given below is one TCR beta chain in context. Per the original data handling: Amplification with reference gene primers provided the estimates of nucleated cell counts. Libraries were prepared by immunoSEQ multiplex PCR; TCRdb keeps only in-frame clonotypes and omits some of them. That table is the source of V, J and clone size, and D and trimming were worked out from the DNA. The profile shows about 300,000 clones, over 70% of them singletons. The data were obtained in a study of blood T cell repertoires in COVID-19. Study-wide background: Samples of COVID-19 (acute and convalescent) were obtained from the United States, Italy and Spain. PBMCs, B-cell-depleted T cells, or T cells provided the cDNA or gDNA that made up the material.

This CDR3 region has 16 residues. Trimming took 4 bases from V and 0 from J; bases not matched to a gene: 3. Germline V gives CDR1 KGHSH, CDR2 LQKENI. Material: peripheral blood. The V and J genes are TRBV18 and TRBJ2-3, with 11 bases lining up with TRBD2. This receptor was identified in a woman aged 50 to 60 with acute or convalescent COVID-19. The CDR3 spells CASSQGTSGSTDTQYF. In nucleotides, the CDR3 is TGTGCCAGCTCACAAGGGACTAGCGGAAGCACAGATACGCAGTATTTT.